This T cell receptor (beta chain) was retrieved from a study of glioma-infiltrating T cells after dendritic cell vaccination. Worth noting for this clone: Different DNA sequences within this sample yield the same CDR3.

The V gene end was trimmed by 5 bases and the J gene end by 4 bases; junction bases not matched to a gene: 5. Germline assignment: CDR1 SNHLY and CDR2 FYNNEI. The CDR3 covers 15 residues. Repertoires were generated with immunoSEQ multiplex PCR, while TCRdb's copy carries only in-frame clones and drops some. The profile shows fewer than 110,000 clones, roughly 76% of them singletons. The sequence was obtained from a human donor with glioblastoma. The V and J genes are TRBV2 and TRBJ2-1; 10 nucleotides align to TRBD2. Sequencing was performed on blood, taken before dendritic cell vaccination. The CDR3: CASSQSGGAYNEQFF. In DNA form, the CDR3 reads TGTGCCAGCAGTCAAAGCGGGGGGGCGTACAATGAGCAGTTCTTC.